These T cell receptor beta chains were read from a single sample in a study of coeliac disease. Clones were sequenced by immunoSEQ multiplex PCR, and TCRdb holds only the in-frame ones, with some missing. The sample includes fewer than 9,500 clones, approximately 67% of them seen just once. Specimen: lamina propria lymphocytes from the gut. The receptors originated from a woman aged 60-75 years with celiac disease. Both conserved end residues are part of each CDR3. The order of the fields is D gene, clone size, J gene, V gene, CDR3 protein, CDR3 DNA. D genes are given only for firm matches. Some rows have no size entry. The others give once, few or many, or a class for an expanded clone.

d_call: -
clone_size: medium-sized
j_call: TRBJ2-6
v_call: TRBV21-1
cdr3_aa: CASDRGLPYGANVLTF
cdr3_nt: TGTGCCAGTGACAGGGGGCTCCCCTATGGGGCCAACGTCCTGACTTTC

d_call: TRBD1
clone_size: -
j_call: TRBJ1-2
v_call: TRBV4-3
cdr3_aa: CASSRATGKEGYTF
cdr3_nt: TGCGCCAGCAGCCGCGCGACAGGGAAAGAAGGCTACACCTTC

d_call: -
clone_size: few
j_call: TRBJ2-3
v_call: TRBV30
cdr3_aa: CASKGGNHGTQYF
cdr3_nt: TGTGCCTCGAAAGGGGGAAATCACGGTACGCAGTATTTT

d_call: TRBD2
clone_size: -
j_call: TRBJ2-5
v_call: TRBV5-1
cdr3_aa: CASSAELAGVETQYF
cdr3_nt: TGCGCCAGCAGCGCCGAACTAGCGGGAGTGGAGACCCAGTACTTC

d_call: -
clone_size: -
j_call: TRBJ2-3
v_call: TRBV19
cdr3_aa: CASRDSNTDTQYF
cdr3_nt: TGTGCCAGTAGAGACTCGAACACAGATACGCAGTATTTT

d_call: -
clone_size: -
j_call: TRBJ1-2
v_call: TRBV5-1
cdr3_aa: CASSLQQGPGDGYTF
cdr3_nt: TGCGCCAGCAGCTTACAACAGGGCCCCGGGGATGGCTACACCTTC

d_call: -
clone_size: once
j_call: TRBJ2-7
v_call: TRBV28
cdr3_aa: CASRLRVAGATYEQYF
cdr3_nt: TGTGCCAGCAGACTTAGGGTCGCGGGGGCAACCTACGAGCAGTACTTC

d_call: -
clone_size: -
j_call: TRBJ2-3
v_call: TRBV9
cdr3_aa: CASGRTSTDTQYF
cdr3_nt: TGTGCCAGCGGGAGGACTAGCACAGATACGCAGTATTTT

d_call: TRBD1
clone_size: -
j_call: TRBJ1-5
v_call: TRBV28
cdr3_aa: CASSLEAGGNSNQPQHF
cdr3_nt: TGTGCCAGCAGCCTGGAGGCAGGGGGAAATTCCAATCAGCCCCAGCATTTT

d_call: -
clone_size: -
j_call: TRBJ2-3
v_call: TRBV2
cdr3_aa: CASSERTRAQYF
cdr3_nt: TGTGCCAGCAGCGAGAGAACCCGGGCGCAGTATTTT

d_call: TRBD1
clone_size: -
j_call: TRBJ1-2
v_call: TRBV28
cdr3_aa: CASSFEYRGANYGYTF
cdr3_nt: TGTGCCAGCAGTTTCGAATACAGGGGGGCTAACTATGGCTACACCTTC

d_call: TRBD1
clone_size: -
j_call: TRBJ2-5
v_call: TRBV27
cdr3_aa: CASSPDRAYTQYF
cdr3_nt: TGTGCCAGCAGTCCCGACAGGGCCTATACCCAGTACTTC

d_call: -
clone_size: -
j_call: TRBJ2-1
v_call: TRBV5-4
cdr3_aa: CASRSGSNEQFF
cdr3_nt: TGTGCCAGCCGAAGCGGGTCCAATGAGCAGTTCTTC

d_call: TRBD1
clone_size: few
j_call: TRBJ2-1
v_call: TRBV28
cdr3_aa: CASSLAGQGRYNEQFF
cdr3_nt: TGTGCCAGCAGTTTAGCCGGACAGGGTCGTTACAATGAGCAGTTCTTC

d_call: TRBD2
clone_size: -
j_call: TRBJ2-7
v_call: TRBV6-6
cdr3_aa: CASSPAGSYEQYF
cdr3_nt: TGTGCCAGCAGCCCAGCGGGGAGTTACGAGCAGTACTTC

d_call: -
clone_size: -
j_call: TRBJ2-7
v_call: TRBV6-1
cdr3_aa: CASSVGGYEQYF
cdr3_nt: TGTGCCAGCAGCGTCGGGGGCTACGAGCAGTACTTC

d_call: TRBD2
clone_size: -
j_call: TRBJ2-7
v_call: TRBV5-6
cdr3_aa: CASSLASGSSYEQYF
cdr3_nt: TGTGCCAGCAGCTTGGCCAGCGGGAGCTCCTACGAGCAGTACTTC

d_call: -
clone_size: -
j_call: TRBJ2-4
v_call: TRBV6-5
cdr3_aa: CASRNGTFGKNIQYF
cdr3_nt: TGTGCCAGCAGGAACGGGACATTTGGCAAAAACATTCAGTACTTC

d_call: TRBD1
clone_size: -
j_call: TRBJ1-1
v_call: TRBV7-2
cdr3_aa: CASSGRTGAPEAFF
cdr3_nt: TGTGCCAGCAGCGGTAGAACAGGGGCCCCTGAAGCTTTCTTT

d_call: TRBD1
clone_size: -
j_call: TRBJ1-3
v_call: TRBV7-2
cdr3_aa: CASSFRGTASGNTIYF
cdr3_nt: TGTGCCAGCAGCTTTCGCGGGACAGCCTCTGGAAACACCATATATTTT

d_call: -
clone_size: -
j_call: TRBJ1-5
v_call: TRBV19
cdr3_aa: CASSISSDSRNQPQHF
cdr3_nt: TGTGCCAGTAGTATTTCTTCGGACAGCCGTAATCAGCCCCAGCATTTT

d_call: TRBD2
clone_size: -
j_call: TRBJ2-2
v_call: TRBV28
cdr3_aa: CASRNSGSNTGELFF
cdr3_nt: TGTGCCAGCAGAAATAGCGGGAGTAACACCGGGGAGCTGTTTTTT

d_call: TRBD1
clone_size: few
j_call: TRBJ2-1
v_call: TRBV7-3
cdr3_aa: CASSFTGTGGLNEQFF
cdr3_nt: TGTGCCAGCAGCTTTACCGGGACAGGGGGCTTGAATGAGCAGTTCTTC

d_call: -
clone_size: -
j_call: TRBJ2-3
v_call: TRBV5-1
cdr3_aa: CASSLERGTDTQYF
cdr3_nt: TGCGCCAGCAGCTTGGAACGGGGCACAGATACGCAGTATTTT

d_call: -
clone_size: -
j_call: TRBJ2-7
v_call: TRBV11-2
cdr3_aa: CASSPVRAGEQYF
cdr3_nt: TGTGCCAGCAGCCCGGTCAGGGCAGGGGAGCAGTACTTC

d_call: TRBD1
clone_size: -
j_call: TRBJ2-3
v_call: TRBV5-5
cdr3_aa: CASSVTGSFSDTQYF
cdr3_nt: TGTGCCAGCAGCGTGACAGGGAGCTTCTCCGATACGCAGTATTTT

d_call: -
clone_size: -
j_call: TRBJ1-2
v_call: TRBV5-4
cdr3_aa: CASSLGQIGYTF
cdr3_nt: TGTGCCAGCAGCTTGGGACAGATTGGCTACACCTTC

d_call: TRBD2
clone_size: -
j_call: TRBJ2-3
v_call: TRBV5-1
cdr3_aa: CASSFGASGGVDTQYF
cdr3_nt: TGCGCCAGCAGCTTCGGTGCTAGCGGGGGTGTAGATACGCAGTATTTT

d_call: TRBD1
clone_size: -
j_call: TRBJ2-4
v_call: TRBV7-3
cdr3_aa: CASSPGQGYVQYF
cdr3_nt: TGTGCCAGCAGTCCCGGACAGGGGTATGTTCAGTACTTC

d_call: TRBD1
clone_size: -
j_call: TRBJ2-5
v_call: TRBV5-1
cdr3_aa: CASNGGQGGETQYF
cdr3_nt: TGCGCCAGCAACGGCGGACAGGGAGGCGAGACCCAGTACTTC

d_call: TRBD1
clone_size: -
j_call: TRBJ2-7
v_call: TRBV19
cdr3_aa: CASSITGAGEQYF
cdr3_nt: TGTGCCAGTAGTATTACAGGGGCAGGGGAGCAGTACTTC

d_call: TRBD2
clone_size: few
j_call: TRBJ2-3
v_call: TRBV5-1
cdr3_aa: CASSNGGTSGGDTQYF
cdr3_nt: TGCGCCAGCAGCAATGGGGGGACTAGCGGGGGTGATACGCAGTATTTT

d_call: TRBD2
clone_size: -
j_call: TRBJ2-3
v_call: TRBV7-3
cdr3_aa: CASSLGYGRGGSDTQYF
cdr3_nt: TGTGCCAGCAGCTTAGGGTACGGGCGGGGGGGCTCAGATACGCAGTATTTT

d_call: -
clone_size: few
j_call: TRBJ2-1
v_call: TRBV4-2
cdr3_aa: CASSQGSDNEQFF
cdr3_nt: TGTGCCAGCAGCCAAGGTTCCGACAATGAGCAGTTCTTC

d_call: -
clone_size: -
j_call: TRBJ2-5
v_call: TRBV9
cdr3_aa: CASSPGAQAETQYF
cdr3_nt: TGTGCCAGCAGCCCAGGGGCTCAGGCCGAGACCCAGTACTTC

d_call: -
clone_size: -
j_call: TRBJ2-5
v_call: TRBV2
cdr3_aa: CASSPGYQETQYF
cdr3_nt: TGTGCCAGCAGTCCGGGGTACCAAGAGACCCAGTACTTC

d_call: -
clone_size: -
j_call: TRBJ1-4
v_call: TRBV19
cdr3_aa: CASSRQSATNEKLFF
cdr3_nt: TGTGCCAGTAGTAGGCAGTCTGCAACTAATGAAAAACTGTTTTTT

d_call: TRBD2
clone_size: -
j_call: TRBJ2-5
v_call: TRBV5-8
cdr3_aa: CASSVTSPETQYF
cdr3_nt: TGTGCCAGCAGCGTGACTAGCCCGGAGACCCAGTACTTC

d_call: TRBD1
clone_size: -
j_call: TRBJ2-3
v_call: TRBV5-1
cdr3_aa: CASSLDIEGQTSDTQYF
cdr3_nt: TGCGCCAGCAGCTTGGATATAGAGGGACAGACGTCAGATACGCAGTATTTT

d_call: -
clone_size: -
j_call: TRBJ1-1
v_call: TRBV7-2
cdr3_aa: CASSPGWGGGAFF
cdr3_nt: TGTGCCAGCAGCCCAGGGTGGGGAGGTGGGGCTTTCTTT

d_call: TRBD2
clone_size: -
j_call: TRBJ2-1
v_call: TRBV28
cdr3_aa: CASSRGGDYNEQFF
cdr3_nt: TGTGCCAGCAGTCGCGGGGGTGATTACAATGAGCAGTTCTTC

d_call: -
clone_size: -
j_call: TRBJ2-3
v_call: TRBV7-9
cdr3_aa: CASSFSFGGGMDTQYF
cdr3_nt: TGTGCCAGCAGCTTTTCTTTCGGGGGTGGCATGGATACGCAGTATTTT

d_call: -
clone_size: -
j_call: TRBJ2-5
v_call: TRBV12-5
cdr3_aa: CASGPSGQETQYF
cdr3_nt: TGTGCTAGTGGGCCCAGCGGCCAAGAGACCCAGTACTTC

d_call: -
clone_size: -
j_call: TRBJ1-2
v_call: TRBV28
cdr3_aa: CASQYRDDYGYTF
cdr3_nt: TGTGCCAGCCAGTACAGGGATGACTATGGCTACACCTTC

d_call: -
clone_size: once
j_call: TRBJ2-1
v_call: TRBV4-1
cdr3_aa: CASSQEVSSYNEQFF
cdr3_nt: TGCGCCAGCAGCCAAGAGGTGAGCTCCTACAATGAGCAGTTCTTC

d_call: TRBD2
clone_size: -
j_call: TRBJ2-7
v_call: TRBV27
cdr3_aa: CASRGSGAYEQYF
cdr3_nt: TGTGCCAGCAGGGGTAGCGGGGCCTACGAGCAGTACTTC

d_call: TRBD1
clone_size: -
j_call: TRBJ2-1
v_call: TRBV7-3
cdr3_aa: CASSSTGTGYNEQFF
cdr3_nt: TGTGCCAGCAGCTCAACCGGGACAGGGTACAATGAGCAGTTCTTC

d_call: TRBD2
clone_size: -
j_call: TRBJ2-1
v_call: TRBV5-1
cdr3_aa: CASSPGGAATYNEQFF
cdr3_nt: TGCGCCAGCAGCCCCGGGGGGGCAGCTACCTACAATGAGCAGTTCTTC